This T cell receptor beta chain was retrieved from a study of CD4 T cells in relation to SARS-CoV-2 and coronaviruses. Sequencing used immunoSEQ multiplex PCR; TCRdb keeps in-frame clones, though not all of them. This table holds tens of thousands of clones, 75% to 90% found once. This CDR3 has 14 amino acids. Trimming pared 0 bases from V and 0 bases from J, leaving 4 bases between. Germline-derived CDR1 and CDR2 are SGHNT and YYREEE (reference sequence). This clone was counted between two and nine times. Its cognate antigen is unknown. Overall study results and limits: Culture-expanded clones reflect memory recall rather than primary priming during culture.

The source of this sequence is an adult with COVID-19. The rearrangement links TRBV5-4 to TRBJ1-3; D call uncertain. Sequenced input: memory CD4+ T cells from PBMCs. The DNA of the CDR3 is TGTGCCAGCAGCTTGGCAGGCTCTGGAAACACCATATATTTT. This codes for CASSLAGSGNTIYF.